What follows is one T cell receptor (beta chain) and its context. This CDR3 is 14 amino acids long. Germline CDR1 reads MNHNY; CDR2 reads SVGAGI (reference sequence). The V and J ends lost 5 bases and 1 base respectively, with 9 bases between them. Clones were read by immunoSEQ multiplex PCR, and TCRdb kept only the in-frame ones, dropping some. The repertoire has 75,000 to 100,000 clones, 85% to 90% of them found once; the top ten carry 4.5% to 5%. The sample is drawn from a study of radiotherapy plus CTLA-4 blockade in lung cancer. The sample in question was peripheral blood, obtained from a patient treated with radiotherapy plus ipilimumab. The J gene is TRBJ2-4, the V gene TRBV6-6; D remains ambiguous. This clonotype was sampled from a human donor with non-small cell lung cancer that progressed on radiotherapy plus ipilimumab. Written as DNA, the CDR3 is TGTGCCAGCAGTGGTGCTGGGGCCAAAAACATTCAGTACTTC. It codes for CASSGAGAKNIQYF.